The 18 T cell receptor beta chains below were found in one sample sequenced in a study of T-cell memory formation after mild COVID-19. Each CDR3 protein gets one entry after TCRdb re-called the 5' RACE reads with MiXCR. The sample comprises under 300,000 distinct CDR3 sequences, roughly 8.2% of which are singletons, and 22% rests with the top ten. Sequences were obtained from PBMCs or a T cell subset sorted from them (not recorded which). These receptors came from a man in his late teens or twenties who had mild COVID-19 (a few samples of this study predate the infection). Cell type and time point are not known.

V and J are TRBV20-1 and TRBJ1-2; D unclear. The CDR3 runs to 12 residues. V lost 4 bases and J lost 4, with 10 bases in between. Germline lookup yields CDR1 DFQATT and CDR2 SNEGSKA (reference sequence). The CDR3 DNA is TGCAGTGCTACAAGTGGGAGCTATGGCTACACCTTC. It codes for CSATSGSYGYTF.

The J gene is TRBJ1-1, the V gene TRBV4-3, with D uncertain. Deletions cut 4 bases from V and 5 bases from J, with 23 bases between. CDR3 size: 17 residues. CDR1 is LGHNA, CDR2 YSLEER, per germline. Here the CDR3 reads CASSLSLRVPVGTEAFF. The CDR3 DNA follows: TGCGCCAGCAGCCTATCACTTCGCGTTCCGGTGGGTACTGAAGCTTTCTTT.

V is TRBV5-1 and J is TRBJ2-3, with 8 nucleotides matching TRBD2. The germline gives CDR1 SGHRS, CDR2 YFSETQ. V lost 5 bases to trimming and J lost 0 bases; unmatched junction nucleotides: 5. This CDR3 spans 15 amino acids. The DNA of the CDR3 is TGCGCCAGCAGTGGCGGGGGGAGGAGCACAGATACGCAGTATTTT. Translation: CASSGGGRSTDTQYF.

V gene TRBV7-2 combines with J gene TRBJ1-4; maybe TRBD1 (6 bases). The CDR3 sequence is 14 residues long. Germline V gene data show CDR1 as SGHTA and CDR2 as FQGNSA. V lost 6 bases to trimming and J lost 8 bases, with 16 bases between them. The CDR3 DNA sequence: TGTGCCAGCAGACAACCCGGGACACACGAAAAACTGTTTTTT. Protein product: CASRQPGTHEKLFF.

In this sample, this clonotype turned up many times. V and J are TRBV5-1 and TRBJ2-5, with a tentative D call TRBD1 (6 bases). The V end was cut by 0 bases, the J end by 0 bases, with 15 bases between. In germline, CDR1 is SGHRS, CDR2 YFSETQ. The CDR3 has 17 residues. In DNA, the CDR3 is TGCGCCAGCAGCTTGGTCGGACAGAGGACCCACCAAGAGACCCAGTACTTC. This sequence encodes CASSLVGQRTHQETQYF.

There are a few counts of this clonotype. The chain carries TRBV27 and TRBJ2-7, with unresolved D. Germline V gene data show CDR1 as MNHEY and CDR2 as SMNVEV (reference sequence). V lost 3 bases to trimming and J lost 5 bases, with 11 bases between them. CDR3 length: 13 residues. Here the CDR3 DNA reads TGTGCCAGCAGTTTGACTCAAGGGCACGAGCAGTACTTC. Its protein product is CASSLTQGHEQYF.

A few counts support this clonotype. This chain links TRBV5-1 with TRBJ2-7; TRBD1 matches 10 bases. Germline CDR1 and CDR2: SGHRS and YFSETQ. CDR3 length equals 15 residues. J lost 7 bases, V lost 3 bases, and 10 bases had no gene match. This CDR3 is CASSSGWDRGEEQYF. The CDR3, as DNA: TGCGCCAGCAGCTCGGGTTGGGACAGGGGTGAGGAGCAGTACTTC.

In its sample, this clonotype was seen many times. V usage is TRBV19 and J usage is TRBJ2-7, with 12 nucleotides matching TRBD1. V lost 5 bases to trimming and J lost 4 bases; unmatched junction nucleotides: 6. This CDR3 contains 15 residues. Germline values: CDR1 LNHDA, CDR2 SQIVND (reference sequence). The CDR3 DNA follows: TGTGCCAGTAGTGCCCGGGACAGGGGGCTTTACGAGCAGTACTTC. Its protein product is CASSARDRGLYEQYF.

The DNA for the CDR3 is TGTGCCAGCAGTCGGACAGGGGAAACCGGGGAGCTGTTTTTT. Translation gives CASSRTGETGELFF. The chain is built from TRBV7-9 and TRBJ2-2; 9 nucleotides agree with TRBD1. The CDR3 runs 14 residues. From germline, CDR1 is SEHNR and CDR2 FQNEAQ (reference sequence). The trim removed 6 bases at V and 5 bases at J, leaving 4 bases unmatched.

The V gene is TRBV27, the J gene TRBJ2-4; 8 bases line up with TRBD2. The CDR3 spans 16 residues. Germline V gene sequence: CDR1 MNHEY, CDR2 SMNVEV (reference sequence). V shed 6 bases, J shed 0 bases, and the junction held 7 bases outside the gene matches. CDR3 in amino acids: CASRKFGREAKNIQYF. CDR3 nucleotides: TGTGCCAGCAGGAAATTCGGGAGGGAAGCCAAAAACATTCAGTACTTC.

This clonotype was detected only a few times. The chain joins TRBV6-2 or TRBV6-3 to TRBJ2-5; 7 bases are shared with TRBD2. V was pared by 6 bases and J by 7 bases, with 17 bases of the junction left unmatched. Looked up from germline, CDR1 is MNHEY and CDR2 is SVGEGT. This CDR3 region has 16 residues. In DNA, the CDR3 is TGTGCCAGCAGGCCCCCAAGGGCGGGGGTCCGTGGGACCCAGTACTTC. It is translated as CASRPPRAGVRGTQYF.

This clonotype was observed a few times. V gene TRBV7-2 combines with J gene TRBJ2-3; 8 nucleotides align to TRBD2. CDR3 length equals 15 residues. Germline V gene lookup returns CDR1 SGHTA and CDR2 FQGNSA. The V segment lost 8 bases and the J segment 5 bases; nucleotides outside the gene matches: 12. As DNA, the CDR3 is TGTGCCAGCGCCGGAAACGGGGGGGCGGGAGATACGCAGTATTTT. Its translation: CASAGNGGAGDTQYF.

This chain connects TRBV10-3 to TRBJ2-3, with 11 bases identical to TRBD2. This CDR3 region has 16 residues. Germline-derived CDR1 and CDR2 are ENHRY and SYGVKD. V lost 10 bases to trimming and J lost 3 bases; unmatched junction nucleotides: 12. The CDR3 nucleotides read TGTGCCACCGCCATTTCTAGCGGGGGGACAACAGATACGCAGTATTTT. Its translation is CATAISSGGTTDTQYF.

This clonotype was picked up many times. The rearrangement links TRBV7-3 to TRBJ2-5; 7 bases match TRBD1. Germline-derived CDR1 and CDR2 are SGHTA and FQGTGA. The junction had 8 bases not matched to a gene; V was cut back by 4 bases and J by 9 bases. The CDR3 loop spans 13 amino acids. CDR3 residues: CASSSDRARPQYF. As DNA, the CDR3 is TGTGCCAGCAGCTCCGACAGGGCTCGCCCCCAGTACTTC.

With respect to this clonotype: Possible read error: a much larger clone is one base away. The chain recombines TRBV6-5 with TRBJ2-7, with D hard to call. CDR1 and CDR2 (germline): MNHEY, SVGAGI. The CDR3 is 14 residues long. CDR3 sequence (DNA): TGTGCCAGCAGTCCCGGCCCCAGCTCCTACGAGCAGTGCTTC. Translation: CASSPGPSSYEQCF.

J is TRBJ2-3 and V is TRBV20-1; 11 bases are shared with TRBD2. The germline gives CDR1 DFQATT, CDR2 SNEGSKA (reference sequence). The length of the CDR3 is 17 residues. The trim removed 6 bases at V and 2 bases at J, leaving 13 bases unmatched. The CDR3 DNA is TGCAGTGCCCCAGCCCCTCTTAGCGGGGGGGCCACAGATACGCAGTATTTT. Residues: CSAPAPLSGGATDTQYF.

This clonotype was detected a few times. The chain recombines TRBV7-9 with TRBJ2-3; 10 bases are shared with TRBD2. V was clipped by 9 bases and J by 4 bases; unmatched bases: 10. Per germline, CDR1 SEHNR and CDR2 FQNEAQ (reference sequence). The CDR3 extends over 15 amino acids. CDR3 residues: CASCSSGGAPDTQYF. CDR3 sequence (DNA): TGTGCCAGTTGCTCCAGCGGGGGGGCACCAGATACGCAGTATTTT. The complete variable domain, with remaining parts taken from reference TRBV7-9 and TRBJ2-3, reads DTGVSQNPRHKITKRGQNVTFRCDPISEHNRLYWYRQTLGQGPEFLTYFQNEAQLEKSRLLSDRFSAERPKGSFSTLEIQRTEQGDSAMYLCASCSSGGAPDTQYFGPGTRLTVL.

This clonotype was detected many times. This sequence joins TRBV23-1 and TRBJ1-5; no clear D gene. TRBV23-1 is filed as an ORF, its function uncertain. The CDR3 spans 13 residues. The V end was cut by 2 bases, the J end by 3 bases, with 5 bases between. The CDR3 loop reads CASSQSANQPQHF. CDR3 DNA sequence: TGCGCCAGCAGTCAAAGCGCCAATCAGCCCCAGCATTTT.